Described below is a single TCR beta chain sequence and its context. V gave up 5 bases and J gave up 6 bases; unmatched junction bases: 2. This CDR3 is built from 12 residues. Germline CDR1 and CDR2: SGHTA and FQGNSA. This entry comes from a study of PD-1 blockade in classical Hodgkin lymphoma. Here immunoSEQ multiplex PCR was the method, and the copy in TCRdb shows in-frame clones only, minus some. The sample consists of about 36,000 clones, approximately 69% of them appearing once. All patients experienced relapse after autologous stem cell transplantation, and brentuximab vedotin exposure was variable.

The chain joins TRBV7-2 to TRBJ1-2; 8 bases are shared with TRBD1. The sample was peripheral blood mononuclear cells (PBMCs), taken before the second cycle of nivolumab. The source of this sequence is a human donor with classical Hodgkin lymphoma. For the CDR3, the DNA is TGTGCCAGCAGCCCGGACAGGGATGGCTACACCTTC. It specifies CASSPDRDGYTF.